Below, 19 T cell receptor beta chains from the same sample are listed, as sequenced in a study of T cell repertoires in cytomegalovirus infection (dated by TCRdb to about 2019). The treatment or condition tag for this specimen amounts to: in vitro stimulation with specific CMV peptide epitopes to enrich CMV-specific T cells. No antigen has been identified for these receptors. Sequencing instrument: Illumina HiSeq 1500. TCRdb reanalyzed the raw reads on its own, using fastp at Q25 for trimming and MiXCR for clone calling, and kept in-frame beta chains. Each entry merges the rows of one CDR3 protein and shows their most common DNA and genes. Here the sample has roughly 700,000 distinct CDR3 sequences; around 30% occur a single time. The biggest ten clones account for roughly 18% of the sample. Here the sequenced sample was cultured PBMCs, taken from culture after CMV antigen stimulation. These receptors came from a human donor in good health (CMV status not recorded). Some clones in this sample may be carry-over from other donors' samples.

CDR3 coding DNA: TGTGCCATAAATTCGGGAGCCCCTAATCAGCCCCAGCATTTT. This translates into CAINSGAPNQPQHF. J is TRBJ1-5 and V is TRBV19; D not certain. V gave up 10 bases and J gave up 4 bases, with 17 bases separating them. The CDR3 contains 14 residues. Germline V gene lookup returns CDR1 LNHDA and CDR2 SQIVND (reference sequence).

In its sample, this clonotype was seen many times. The chain uses TRBV7-2 and TRBJ2-7, with 7 bases fitting TRBD2. The V gene end was trimmed by 2 bases and the J gene end by 2 bases; junction bases not matched to a gene: 12. Per the germline V gene, CDR1 is SGHTA and CDR2 is FQGNSA. CDR3 length: 17 residues. CDR3 sequence (DNA): TGTGCCAGCAGCTTAAGAGGGTCGGGACTACGTCCCTACGAGCAGTACTTC. It translates to CASSLRGSGLRPYEQYF.

The chain carries TRBV7-2 and TRBJ2-4, with D unclear. Germline CDR1 SGHTA, CDR2 FQGNSA. V shed 6 bases and J shed 7 bases, with 19 bases lying between them. The CDR3 loop spans 15 amino acids. The CDR3 loop reads CASRLIPEGPNIQYF. In DNA, the CDR3 is TGTGCCAGCAGGCTCATACCCGAAGGACCGAACATTCAGTACTTC.

The J gene is TRBJ2-5, the V gene TRBV6-1; no clear D. The CDR3 totals 14 residues. V was cut by 7 bases and J by 3 bases, with 15 bases left in between. Germline lookup yields CDR1 MNHNS and CDR2 SASEGT. CDR3 in amino acids: CASTQDLNEETQYF. The CDR3 DNA is TGTGCCAGCACCCAAGACTTGAATGAAGAGACCCAGTACTTC.

The rearrangement joins TRBV7-9 to TRBJ1-4, with 9 bases matching TRBD1. Germline V lookup: CDR1 SEHNR, CDR2 FQNEAQ (reference sequence). CDR3 length: 16 residues. Trimming at V came to 5 bases and at J to 0 bases, leaving 4 bases not matched to a gene. The DNA of the CDR3 is TGTGCCAGCAGCACGAACAGGGGGCCAACTAATGAAAAACTGTTTTTT. Its translation: CASSTNRGPTNEKLFF.

This clonotype was picked up a small number of times. The rearrangement links TRBV28 to TRBJ1-5; TRBD1 agrees at 7 bases. The CDR3 totals 15 residues. The ends lost 5 bases at V and 4 bases at J; junction bases unmatched: 8. CDR1 and CDR2 from the germline V gene are MDHEN and SYDVKM. CDR3 sequence: CASSNRDRWNQPQHF. The CDR3, as DNA: TGTGCCAGCAGTAACCGGGACAGATGGAATCAGCCCCAGCATTTT. The variable domain in full, with the rest retrieved from reference TRBV28 and TRBJ1-5, is DVKVTQSSRYLVKRTGEKVFLECVQDMDHENMFWYRQDPGLGLRLIYFSYDVKMKEKGDIPEGYSVSREKKERFSLILESASTNQTSMYLCASSNRDRWNQPQHFGDGTRLSIL.

This chain connects TRBV14 to TRBJ1-5; possible D gene TRBD1, 5 bases. CDR1 is SGHDN, CDR2 FVKESK, per germline. The germline V and J ends were trimmed by 0 bases and 3 bases, with 15 bases remaining between them. The CDR3 has 17 amino acids. Written as DNA, the CDR3 is TGTGCCAGCAGCCAAGATCGGTTAGGGGACTACAATCAGCCCCAGCATTTT. Its translation is CASSQDRLGDYNQPQHF.

Ten or more counts support this clonotype. The chain carries TRBV7-9 and TRBJ2-3; D is undetermined. Per the germline V gene, CDR1 is SEHNR and CDR2 is FQNEAQ (reference sequence). The CDR3 length is 12 residues. V lost 4 bases to trimming and J lost 3 bases, with 5 bases between them. In nucleotides, the CDR3 is TGTGCCAGCAGCTCACAGACAGATACGCAGTATTTT. Residues: CASSSQTDTQYF. The full variable domain, in which reference TRBV7-9 and TRBJ2-3 provide the parts outside the CDR3, is DTGVSQNPRHKITKRGQNVTFRCDPISEHNRLYWYRQTLGQGPEFLTYFQNEAQLEKSRLLSDRFSAERPKGSFSTLEIQRTEQGDSAMYLCASSSQTDTQYFGPGTRLTVL.

The rearrangement uses TRBV18 and TRBJ2-7; 9 nucleotides match TRBD2. The V segment lost 3 bases and the J segment 3 bases; nucleotides outside the gene matches: 6. CDR1 and CDR2 from the germline V gene are KGHSH and LQKENI. The CDR3 has 15 amino acids. CDR3 loop: CASSPPASGVYEQYF. The CDR3 coding sequence is TGTGCCAGCTCACCCCCCGCTAGCGGGGTCTACGAGCAGTACTTC.

The genes are TRBV12-3 or TRBV12-4 and TRBJ2-5; TRBD1 might be the D (6 bases). The CDR3 loop spans 14 amino acids. Trimming pared 5 bases from V and 4 bases from J, leaving 14 bases between. This chain's CDR3 is CASSPTGTAETQYF. The CDR3 DNA follows: TGTGCCAGCAGTCCTACAGGGACCGCAGAGACCCAGTACTTC.

The sample holds many counts of this clonotype. The gene calls are TRBV7-2 and TRBJ1-5; D is undetermined. V was clipped by 5 bases and J by 9 bases, with 17 bases between them. The germline V gene encodes CDR1 SGHTA and CDR2 FQGNSA. The CDR3 runs to 14 residues. Written as DNA, the CDR3 is TGTGCCAGCAGCCCATCCGCCGCCGGTTGGCCCCAGCATTTT. Its protein is CASSPSAAGWPQHF.

The J gene is TRBJ2-7, the V gene TRBV6-8, with a possible D match to TRBD2 (6 bases). Germline V gives CDR1 MNHGY, CDR2 SAAAGT. V was cut by 1 base and J by 2 bases, with 12 bases left in between. This CDR3 contains 15 residues. The DNA for the CDR3 is TGTGCCAGCAGTTACTTGACTAGTCGGACCTACGAGCAGTACTTC. Its protein is CASSYLTSRTYEQYF.

Concerning this clonotype itself: It may be a read error: a sequence one base away is much more abundant. V and J are TRBV7-2 and TRBJ1-3, with D possibly matching TRBD1 (6 bases). The CDR3 is 16 amino acids. Germline V gene sequence: CDR1 SGHTA, CDR2 FQGNSA. The CDR3: CASSYTDSYSGNTICF. The CDR3 nucleotides read TGTGCCAGCAGCTATACGGACAGTTACTCTGGAAACACCATATGTTTT.

This clonotype was seen once. The genes are TRBV20-1 and TRBJ2-7, with D possibly matching TRBD1 (5 bases). The CDR3 runs to 13 residues. V was clipped by 8 bases and J by 0 bases, with 14 bases between them. Germline-derived CDR1 and CDR2 are DFQATT and SNEGSKA (reference sequence). CDR3 coding DNA: TGCAGTATCAGGGCCCTGAGCTCCTACGAGCAGTACTTC. It encodes CSIRALSSYEQYF.

The rearrangement uses TRBV6-5 and TRBJ2-5; 9 nucleotides match TRBD1. Germline values: CDR1 MNHEY, CDR2 SVGAGI. The CDR3 contains 15 residues. Trimming cost V 6 bases and J 7 bases; bases outside gene matches: 12. The DNA for the CDR3 is TGTGCCAGCAGCTGGGACAGGGCCGGATCGGGGACCCAGTACTTC. Protein: CASSWDRAGSGTQYF.

The sample holds many counts of this clonotype. This chain uses TRBV7-2 with TRBJ1-2; D perhaps matches TRBD1 (6 bases). V was pared by 6 bases and J by 4 bases, with 12 bases between. The V gene's germline CDR1 is SGHTA and CDR2 FQGNSA. The CDR3 loop spans 13 amino acids. This CDR3 is CASSSDRTYGYTF. CDR3 in DNA: TGTGCCAGCAGTTCGGACAGAACCTATGGCTACACCTTC.

The genes are TRBV7-9 and TRBJ1-1; D unclear. The germline CDR1 and CDR2 sequences are SEHNR and FQNEAQ (reference sequence). V shed 1 base and J shed 11 bases, with 20 bases lying between them. CDR3 length: 15 residues. The CDR3 spells CASSLDRGLVFEAFF. The CDR3 DNA is TGTGCCAGCAGCTTAGATCGGGGATTAGTGTTTGAGGCTTTCTTT.

The chain uses TRBV5-6 and TRBJ1-1; tentative D call: TRBD1 (6 bases). Germline CDR1 SGHDT, CDR2 YYEEEE. V shed 4 bases and J shed 8 bases, with 18 bases lying between them. The CDR3 contains 14 residues. The CDR3, as DNA: TGTGCCAGCAGCCAGACCCCGACAGGCTTGGAAGCTTTCTTT. Its protein is CASSQTPTGLEAFF.

This rearrangement joins TRBV5-1 to TRBJ1-1; 7 bases align to TRBD1. CDR1 and CDR2 (germline): SGHRS, YFSETQ. CDR3 length: 16 amino acids. The J segment lost 4 bases and the V segment lost 0 bases, leaving 9 bases of the junction unmatched. The CDR3 spells CASSLEGQKRSTEAFF. Here the CDR3 DNA reads TGCGCCAGCAGCTTGGAGGGACAGAAGAGAAGCACTGAAGCTTTCTTT.